This T cell receptor beta chain was captured in a study of OX40 agonist ivuxolimab in advanced cancers. Germline CDR1 and CDR2: SGHAT and FQNNGV. V shed 5 bases and J shed 2 bases, with 9 bases lying between them. CDR3 length: 13 amino acids. Assay used: immunoSEQ multiplex PCR; TCRdb lists only in-frame clones, some missing. Of nearly 80,000 clones in the sample, about 84% were seen once. On this clone itself: The sample carries other DNA sequences with the same CDR3.

This TCR was sampled from an adult with an advanced solid tumor such as melanoma, head and neck, liver or kidney cancer. This chain connects TRBV11-2 to TRBJ1-2, with D uncertain. Sequences were derived from CD4+ or CD8+ T cells sorted from blood, sampled in a trial of the OX40 agonist ivuxolimab. Here the CDR3 DNA reads TGTGCCAGCAGCCCTGACGGCAACTATGGCTACACCTTC. It codes for CASSPDGNYGYTF.